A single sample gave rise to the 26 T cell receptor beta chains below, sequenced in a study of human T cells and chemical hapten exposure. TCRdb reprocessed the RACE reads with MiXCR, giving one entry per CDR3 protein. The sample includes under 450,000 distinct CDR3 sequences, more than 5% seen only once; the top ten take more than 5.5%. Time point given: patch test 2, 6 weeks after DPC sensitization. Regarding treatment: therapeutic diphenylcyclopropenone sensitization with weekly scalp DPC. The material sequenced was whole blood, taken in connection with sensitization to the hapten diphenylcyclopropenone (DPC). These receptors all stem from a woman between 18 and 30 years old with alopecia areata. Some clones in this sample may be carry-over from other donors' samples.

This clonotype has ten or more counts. The CDR3 region has the DNA TGTGCCACCAGCAGACCATTTCAGGACAGGGATGCCGATACGCAGTATTTT. Translating it yields CATSRPFQDRDADTQYF. The genes are TRBV15 and TRBJ2-3; 8 bases are a match to TRBD1. CDR3 size: 17 residues. The V and J ends lost 2 bases and 6 bases, in that order; junction bases with no gene match: 13. Looked up from germline, CDR1 is LNHNV and CDR2 is YYDKDF (reference sequence).

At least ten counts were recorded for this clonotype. Written as DNA, the CDR3 is TGTGCCAGCAGCTTAGCCAGTGGTTTCGGGGAGACCCAGTACTTC. This sequence encodes CASSLASGFGETQYF. The V gene is TRBV7-9, the J gene TRBJ2-5; unclear D gene. This CDR3 is 15 amino acids long. The V end lost 0 bases, the J end lost 5 bases, and 13 bases lay between the germline ends. Germline CDR1 and CDR2: SEHNR and FQNEAQ (reference sequence).

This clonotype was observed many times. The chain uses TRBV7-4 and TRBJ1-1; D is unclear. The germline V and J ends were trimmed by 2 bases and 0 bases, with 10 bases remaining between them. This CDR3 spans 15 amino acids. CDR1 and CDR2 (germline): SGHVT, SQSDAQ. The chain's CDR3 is CASSLNGGMNTEAFF. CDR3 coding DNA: TGTGCCAGCAGCTTAAACGGAGGGATGAACACTGAAGCTTTCTTT. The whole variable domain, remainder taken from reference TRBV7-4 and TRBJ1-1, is GAGVSQSPRYKVAKRGRDVALRCDSISGHVTLYWYRQTLGQGSEVLTYSQSDAQRDKSGRPSGRFSAERPERSVSTLKIQRTEQGDSAVYLCASSLNGGMNTEAFFGQGTRLTVV.

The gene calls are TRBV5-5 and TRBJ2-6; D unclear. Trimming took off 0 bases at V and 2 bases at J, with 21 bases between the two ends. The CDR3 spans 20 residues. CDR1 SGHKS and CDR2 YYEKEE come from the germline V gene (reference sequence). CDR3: CASSLGGGGGWDPGANVLTF. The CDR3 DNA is TGTGCCAGCAGCTTGGGGGGTGGCGGCGGTTGGGATCCTGGGGCCAACGTCCTGACTTTC.

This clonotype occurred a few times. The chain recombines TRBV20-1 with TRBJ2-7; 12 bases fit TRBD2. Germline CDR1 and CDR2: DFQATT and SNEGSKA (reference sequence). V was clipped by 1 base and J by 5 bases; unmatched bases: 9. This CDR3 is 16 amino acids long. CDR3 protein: CSARGPLAGGHNEQYF. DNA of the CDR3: TGCAGTGCTAGAGGCCCACTAGCGGGGGGTCACAACGAGCAGTACTTC.

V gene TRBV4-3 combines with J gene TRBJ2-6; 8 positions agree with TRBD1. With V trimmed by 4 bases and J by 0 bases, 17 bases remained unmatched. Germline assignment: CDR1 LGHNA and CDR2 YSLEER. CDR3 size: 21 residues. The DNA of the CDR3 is TGCGCCAGCAGCCGGGGTACCACGACCAGGGGGCTCTTCTCTGGGGCCAACGTCCTGACTTTC. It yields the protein CASSRGTTTRGLFSGANVLTF.

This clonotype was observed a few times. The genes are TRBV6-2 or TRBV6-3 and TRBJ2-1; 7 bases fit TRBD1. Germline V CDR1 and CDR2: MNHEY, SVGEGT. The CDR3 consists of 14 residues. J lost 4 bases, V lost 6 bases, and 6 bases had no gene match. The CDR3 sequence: CASSPDRAYNEQFF. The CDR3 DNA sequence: TGTGCCAGCAGCCCCGACAGGGCGTACAATGAGCAGTTCTTC.

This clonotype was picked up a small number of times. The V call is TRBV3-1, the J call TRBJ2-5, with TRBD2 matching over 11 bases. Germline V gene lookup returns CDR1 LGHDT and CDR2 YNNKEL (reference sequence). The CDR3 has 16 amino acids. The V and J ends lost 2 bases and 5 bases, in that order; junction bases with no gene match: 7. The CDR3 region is CASSQLSGGAEETQYF. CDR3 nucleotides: TGTGCCAGCAGCCAACTTAGCGGGGGGGCCGAGGAGACCCAGTACTTC.

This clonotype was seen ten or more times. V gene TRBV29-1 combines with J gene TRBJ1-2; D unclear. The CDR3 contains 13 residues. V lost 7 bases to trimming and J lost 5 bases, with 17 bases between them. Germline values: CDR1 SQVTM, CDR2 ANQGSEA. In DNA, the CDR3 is TGCAGCGCCGAAGTTGGGGAATGGTATGGCTACACCTTC. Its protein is CSAEVGEWYGYTF.

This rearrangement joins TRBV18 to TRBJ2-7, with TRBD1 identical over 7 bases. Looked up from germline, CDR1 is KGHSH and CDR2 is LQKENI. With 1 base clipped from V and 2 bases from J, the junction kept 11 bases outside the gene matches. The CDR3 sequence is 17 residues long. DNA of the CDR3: TGTGCCAGCTCACCACGTTCCGTGAGACAGGGAACCTACGAGCAGTACTTC. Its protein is CASSPRSVRQGTYEQYF. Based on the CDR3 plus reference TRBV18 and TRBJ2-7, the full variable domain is NAGVMQNPRHLVRRRGQEARLRCSPMKGHSHVYWYRQLPEEGLKFMVYLQKENIIDESGMPKERFSAEFPKEGPSILRIQQVVRGDSAAYFCASSPRSVRQGTYEQYFGPGTRLTVT.

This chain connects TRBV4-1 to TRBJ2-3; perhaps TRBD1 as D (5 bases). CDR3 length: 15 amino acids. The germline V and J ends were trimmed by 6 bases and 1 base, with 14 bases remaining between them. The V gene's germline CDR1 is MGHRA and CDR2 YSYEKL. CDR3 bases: TGCGCCAGCAGTCGTGTTGGACACGGCACAGATACGCAGTATTTT. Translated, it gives CASSRVGHGTDTQYF.

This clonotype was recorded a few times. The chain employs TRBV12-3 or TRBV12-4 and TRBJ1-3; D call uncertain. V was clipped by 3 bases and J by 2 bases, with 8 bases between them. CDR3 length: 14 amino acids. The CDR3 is CASSLTVAGNTIYF. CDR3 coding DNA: TGTGCCAGCAGTTTGACTGTTGCTGGAAACACCATATATTTT.

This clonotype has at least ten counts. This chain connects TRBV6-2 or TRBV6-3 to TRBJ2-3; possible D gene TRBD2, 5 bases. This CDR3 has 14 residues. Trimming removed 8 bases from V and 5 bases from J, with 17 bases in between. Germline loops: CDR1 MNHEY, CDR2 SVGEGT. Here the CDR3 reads CASRTGSFGDTQYF. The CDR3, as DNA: TGTGCCAGCCGAACGGGGTCCTTCGGAGATACGCAGTATTTT.

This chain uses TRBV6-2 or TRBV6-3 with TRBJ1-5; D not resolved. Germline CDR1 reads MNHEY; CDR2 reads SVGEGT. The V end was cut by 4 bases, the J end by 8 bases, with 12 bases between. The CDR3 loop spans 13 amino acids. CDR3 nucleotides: TGTGCCAGCAGTTCTGAGGGTTGGGAGCCCCAGCATTTT. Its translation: CASSSEGWEPQHF.

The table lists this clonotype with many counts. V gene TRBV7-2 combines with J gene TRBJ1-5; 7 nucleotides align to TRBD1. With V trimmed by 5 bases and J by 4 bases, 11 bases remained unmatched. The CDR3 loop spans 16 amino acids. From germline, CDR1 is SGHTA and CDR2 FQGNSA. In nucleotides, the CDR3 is TGTGCCAGCAGCCTCAGGACAGGCCTGGTTAATCAGCCCCAGCATTTT. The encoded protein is CASSLRTGLVNQPQHF.

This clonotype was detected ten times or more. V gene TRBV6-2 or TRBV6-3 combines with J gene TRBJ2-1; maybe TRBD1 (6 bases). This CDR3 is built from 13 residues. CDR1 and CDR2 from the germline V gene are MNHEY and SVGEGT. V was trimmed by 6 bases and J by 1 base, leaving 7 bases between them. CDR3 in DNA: TGTGCCAGCAGACAGGGTTCCTACAATGAGCAGTTCTTC. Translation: CASRQGSYNEQFF.

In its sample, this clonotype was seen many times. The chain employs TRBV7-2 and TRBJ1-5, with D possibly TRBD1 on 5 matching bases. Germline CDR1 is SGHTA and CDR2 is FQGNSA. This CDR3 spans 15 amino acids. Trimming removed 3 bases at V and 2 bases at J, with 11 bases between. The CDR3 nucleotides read TGTGCCAGCAGCTTTGGGGGGTCTGGCAATCAGCCCCAGCATTTT. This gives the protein CASSFGGSGNQPQHF.

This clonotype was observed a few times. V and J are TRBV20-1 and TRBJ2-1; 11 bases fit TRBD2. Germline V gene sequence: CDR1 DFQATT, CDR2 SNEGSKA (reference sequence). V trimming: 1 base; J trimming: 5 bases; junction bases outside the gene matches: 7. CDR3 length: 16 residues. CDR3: CSARVLPGLADNEQFF. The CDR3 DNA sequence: TGCAGTGCTAGAGTATTACCGGGACTAGCGGACAATGAGCAGTTCTTC.

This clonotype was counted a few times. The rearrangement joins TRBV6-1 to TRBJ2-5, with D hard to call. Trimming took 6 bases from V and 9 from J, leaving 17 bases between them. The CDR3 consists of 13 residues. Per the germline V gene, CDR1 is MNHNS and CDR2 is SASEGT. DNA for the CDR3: TGTGCCAGCAGCCGACTCGCACCGGACGCCCAGTACTTC. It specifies CASSRLAPDAQYF.

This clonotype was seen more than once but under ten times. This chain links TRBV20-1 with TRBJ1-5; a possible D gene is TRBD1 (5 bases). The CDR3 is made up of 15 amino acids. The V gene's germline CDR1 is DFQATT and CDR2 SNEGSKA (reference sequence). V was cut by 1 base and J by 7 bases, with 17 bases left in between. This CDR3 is CSARAHRQGGQPQHF. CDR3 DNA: TGCAGTGCTAGAGCCCACCGGCAGGGCGGACAGCCCCAGCATTTT.

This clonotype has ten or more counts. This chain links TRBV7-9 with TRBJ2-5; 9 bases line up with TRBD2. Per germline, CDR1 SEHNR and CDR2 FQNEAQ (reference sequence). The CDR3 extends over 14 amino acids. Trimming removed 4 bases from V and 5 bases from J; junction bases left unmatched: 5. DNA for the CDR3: TGTGCCAGCAGCTCGACTAGCGGAGGGGAGACCCAGTACTTC. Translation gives CASSSTSGGETQYF.

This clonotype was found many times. The CDR3 region is CASSSNLNQPQHF. DNA for the CDR3: TGTGCCAGCAGTTCCAACCTTAATCAGCCCCAGCATTTT. The genes are TRBV12-3 or TRBV12-4 and TRBJ1-5; D not resolved. The length of the CDR3 is 13 residues. V gave up 4 bases and J gave up 4 bases, with 8 bases separating them.

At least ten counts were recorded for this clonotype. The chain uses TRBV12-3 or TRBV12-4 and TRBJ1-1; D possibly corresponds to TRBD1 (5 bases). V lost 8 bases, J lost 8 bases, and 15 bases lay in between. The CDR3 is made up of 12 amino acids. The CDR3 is CASRGSRGEAFF. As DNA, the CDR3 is TGTGCCAGCCGGGGTTCCCGGGGCGAAGCTTTCTTT.

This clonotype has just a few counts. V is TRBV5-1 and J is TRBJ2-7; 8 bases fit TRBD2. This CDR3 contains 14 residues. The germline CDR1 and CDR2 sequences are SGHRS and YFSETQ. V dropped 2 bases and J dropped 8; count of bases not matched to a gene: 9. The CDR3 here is CASSFGSGDPKQYF. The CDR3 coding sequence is TGCGCCAGCAGCTTTGGTAGCGGGGACCCTAAGCAGTACTTC. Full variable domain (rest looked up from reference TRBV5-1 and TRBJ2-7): KAGVTQTPRYLIKTRGQQVTLSCSPISGHRSVSWYQQTPGQGLQFLFEYFSETQRNKGNFPGRFSGRQFSNSRSEMNVSTLELGDSALYLCASSFGSGDPKQYFGPGTRLTVT.

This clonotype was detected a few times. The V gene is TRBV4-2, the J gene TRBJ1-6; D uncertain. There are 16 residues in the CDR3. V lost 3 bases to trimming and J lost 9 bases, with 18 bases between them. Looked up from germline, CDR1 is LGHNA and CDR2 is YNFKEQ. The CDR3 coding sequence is TGTGCCAGCAGCCAGTACGAGGACCCGACCGCTTCACCCCTCCACTTT. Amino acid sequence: CASSQYEDPTASPLHF.

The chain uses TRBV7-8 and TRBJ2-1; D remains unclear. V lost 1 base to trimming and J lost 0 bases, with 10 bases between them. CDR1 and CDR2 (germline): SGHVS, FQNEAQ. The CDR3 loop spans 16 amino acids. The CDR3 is CASSLVSPSSYNEQFF. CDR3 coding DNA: TGTGCCAGCAGCTTAGTCAGCCCGAGCTCCTACAATGAGCAGTTCTTC.